This T cell receptor (beta chain) emerged from a study of human T cells and chemical hapten exposure. In the study's own analysis: TCRs per sample had a median of around 98,000 and ranged from about 23,224 to 700,000. Each CDR3 protein gets one entry after TCRdb re-called the RACE reads with MiXCR. The V and J calls were determined by TCRdb, not by the authors. Found here are 84,000 or so distinct CDR3 sequences, around 8.8% of them singletons; the top ten hold 2.5% to 3%. Points from the study as a whole: The formation of large CDR3 similarity clusters by expanded TCRs significantly exceeded that of controls.

The time point denotes: pre-sensitization, week 0. Treatment here: therapeutic diphenylcyclopropenone sensitization with weekly scalp DPC. Trimming pared 3 bases from V and 6 bases from J, leaving 9 bases between. Germline V lookup: CDR1 SGHDN, CDR2 FVKESK. The CDR3 is made up of 12 amino acids. Ten or more counts support this clonotype. Antigen specificity is unknown. The receptor was isolated from a man aged 40-49 years with alopecia areata. Some clones in this sample may be carry-over from other donors' samples. J is TRBJ2-7 and V is TRBV14; D unresolved. Material: whole blood, obtained in connection with sensitization to the hapten diphenylcyclopropenone (DPC). The CDR3 DNA reads TGTGCCAGCAGCCACCTACCCTCCGAGCAGTACTTC. Protein: CASSHLPSEQYF.